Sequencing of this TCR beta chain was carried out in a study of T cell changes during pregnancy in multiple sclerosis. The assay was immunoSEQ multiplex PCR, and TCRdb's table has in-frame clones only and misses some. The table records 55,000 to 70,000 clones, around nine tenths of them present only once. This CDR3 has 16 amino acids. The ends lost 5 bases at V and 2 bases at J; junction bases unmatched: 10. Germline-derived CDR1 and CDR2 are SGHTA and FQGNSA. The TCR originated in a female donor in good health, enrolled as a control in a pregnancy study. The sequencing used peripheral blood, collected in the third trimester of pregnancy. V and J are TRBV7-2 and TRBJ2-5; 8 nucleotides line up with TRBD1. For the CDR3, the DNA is TGTGCCAGCAGCCGACCGGGGACAGGCCCGCAAGAGACCCAGTACTTC. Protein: CASSRPGTGPQETQYF.